Described below is a single TCR beta chain sequence and its context. Its target antigen remains unknown. No clone much larger than this one lies a single base away; base qualities are absent. This sample stems from a study of shared clonotypes between healthy human individuals (dated by TCRdb to 2019 to 2021). About the study as a whole: A couple of women and a few men aged 18 to 49 years were included in the cohort. For each donor, CD4 naive and CD4 memory were each run on three plates, CD8 naive on two plates, and CD8 memory on one plate. The study deeply sequenced blood TCR repertoires of five healthy adults to estimate repertoire size and the extent of clonotype sharing between individuals. Libraries were prepared and TCR repertoires were sequenced by different laboratories using diverse techniques, in order to increase sequencing depth and limit assay-specific biases. Per donor, leukapheresis produced somewhere between about 0.94 and 10 billion PBMCs.

Donors were healthy HIV-negative adults with no recently reported acute infections or vaccinations. Every donor was a Caucasian adult living in Nashville, Tennessee, USA. CD4+ T cells were enriched by magnetic negative selection; naive cells were then positively selected on CD45RA, and the negative fraction formed the memory subset. After blood collection by leukapheresis, PBMCs were isolated using Ficoll-Histopaque density gradient centrifugation and then cryopreserved in the vapor phase of liquid nitrogen. Analytical flow cytometry was used to check the purity and quantity of each magnetically sorted T cell population. Genomic DNA was isolated from each sorted fraction and quantified by UV absorbance on a Nanodrop 2000c. Using the deep immunoSEQ assay, TCR CDR3 regions were amplified from genomic DNA by multiplex PCR. Extracted genomic DNA from each cell subset was spread evenly across all wells of several immunoSEQ 96-well plates, with each plate serving as a replicate. For sorted subsets, each replicate PCR was loaded with approximately 200 ng genomic DNA, equivalent to some 27,000 T cell genomes. The purified libraries were quantified using a Qubit 3.0 fluorometer, sized with a Bioanalyzer 2100, and then quantified again using the KAPA Library Quantification kit. A separate single-read 150-cycle Illumina NextSeq 550 flow cell was used to sequence each immunoSEQ 96-well plate. From the authors' description of their analysis: The immunoSEQ output contained only junctional sequences without quality scores, so filtering could not match that applied to full-length reads. To assign V/J genes and CDR3, sequences were annotated using PyIR, a Python wrapper for IgBLAST v1.9, with IMGT germline references. Reads were filtered out if the reads had weak V/J assignments (E-value above 1e-6), no CDR3, stop codons, out-of-frame junctions, or ambiguous translated residues. V3J clonotypes were defined as sequences sharing an identical inferred V gene, J gene, and CDR3 amino acid sequence. The percentage overlap between two repertoires was calculated by dividing the number of shared unique clonotypes by the size of the smaller repertoire. RTK rarefaction, the Chao1 estimator, and Recon v2.1 estimates of unobserved clonotypes were used to assess repertoire richness. Generation probabilities for all TCRbeta clonotypes obtained by the gDNA method from a few donors were computed using OLGA. What TCRdb holds here is the immuneACCESS table cut down to in-frame rearrangements. Part of the clones is not present; checked against another copy, under half of the missing clones reflect an unresolved V gene, and the others are unexplained. V, J and clone size reflect that table, while D and trimming were determined from the DNA. Across this sample there are a few million clones, with under 97% seen only once. The ten largest clonotypes hold roughly 0.13% of the sample.

The CDR3 numbers 14 residues from cysteine through phenylalanine. Only the CDR3 part of the read is kept: 42 bases, read in frame from the first base. According to the germline V gene, CDR1 reads SGHRS and CDR2 reads YFSETQ. Relative to germline, V is 6 bases shorter and J is 0 bases shorter, with 10 bases between their ends. The full study reports these points: The small number of donors limited the genetic and exposure-history diversity represented. Incomplete sequencing was indicated by rarefaction of sorted-subset datasets, despite the large sequencing depth. Clonotypes shared by all four sorted-subset donors showed higher generation probabilities than non-shared clonotypes. Pairwise subsampling led to the expectation that sequencing depth would affect the degree of clonotype sharing among donors. Larger estimated clonotype richness was generally found for naive subsets than for memory subsets. Sharing across a handful of donors was observed for about 5% of naive CD4, over 3% of naive CD8, 2.3% of memory CD4, and about 0.4% of memory CD8 clonotypes. Only blood was sampled, and tissue TCR repertoires likely differ from those in blood.

The V and J genes are TRBV5-1 and TRBJ1-3, with no confidently assigned D gene. The sequence came from a man between 18 and 29 years old in good health. Specimen: naive CD4+ T cells sorted from blood. Sample cell subset or site, as interpreted from the label and publication: CD45RA+ positively selected. The CDR3: CASTPGSSGNTIYF. The DNA sequence is as follows: TGCGCCAGCACCCCGGGGAGCTCTGGAAACACCATATATTTT.